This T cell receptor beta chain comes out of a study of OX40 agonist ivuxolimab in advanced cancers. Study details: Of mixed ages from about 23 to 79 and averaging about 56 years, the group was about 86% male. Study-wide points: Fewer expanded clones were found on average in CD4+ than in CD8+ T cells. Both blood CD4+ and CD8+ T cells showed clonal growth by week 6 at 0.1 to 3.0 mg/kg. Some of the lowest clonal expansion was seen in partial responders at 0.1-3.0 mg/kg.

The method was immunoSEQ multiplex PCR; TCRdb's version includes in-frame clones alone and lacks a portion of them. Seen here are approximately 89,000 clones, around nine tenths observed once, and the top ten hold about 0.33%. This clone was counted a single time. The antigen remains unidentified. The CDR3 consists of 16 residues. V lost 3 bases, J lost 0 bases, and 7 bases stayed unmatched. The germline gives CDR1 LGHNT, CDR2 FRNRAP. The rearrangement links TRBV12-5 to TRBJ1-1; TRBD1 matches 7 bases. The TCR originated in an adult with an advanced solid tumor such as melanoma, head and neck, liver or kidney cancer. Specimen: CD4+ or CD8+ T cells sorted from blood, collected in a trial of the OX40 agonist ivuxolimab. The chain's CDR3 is CASGLTSGGMNTEAFF. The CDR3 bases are TGTGCTAGTGGTTTAACGTCAGGGGGAATGAACACTGAAGCTTTCTTT.